These 2 T cell receptor beta chains originate from one sample sequenced in a study of blood T cells in healthy people across ages (dated by TCRdb to between 2014 and 2016). The library was built by means of 5' RACE. The instrument was an Illumina HiSeq 2500. The second PCR ran for about 6 to 12 cycles and used a J-beta primer mix along with a sample-barcoded 5' primer. The public reads were reprocessed in TCRdb via fastp at Q25 and MiXCR, keeping in-frame beta chains. Each CDR3 protein appears once, grouped with its most common genes and DNA. The sample data list about 1,600,000 distinct CDR3 sequences, and 40% to 50% of these were observed just once. The top ten clonotypes cover 7.9% of the sample. The source material was blood. These TCRs come from a woman under 30 in good health.

In this sample, this clonotype turned up a few times. The V and J genes are TRBV20-1 and TRBJ1-2; D is undetermined. V lost 8 bases to trimming and J lost 5 bases, with 12 bases between them. Germline V lookup: CDR1 DFQATT, CDR2 SNEGSKA (reference sequence). The CDR3 covers 11 residues. The DNA of the CDR3 is TGCAGTACGCCCCAACTATATGGCTACACCTTC. The encoded protein is CSTPQLYGYTF.

This clonotype has more than one count but fewer than ten. This CDR3 is CASSPEWGAQGEQFF. In DNA, the CDR3 is TGCGCCAGCAGCCCGGAGTGGGGGGCGCAGGGTGAGCAGTTCTTC. The chain joins TRBV4-1 to TRBJ2-1, with D perhaps TRBD1 or TRBD2 (6 bases each). The CDR3 runs 15 residues. Germline lookup yields CDR1 MGHRA and CDR2 YSYEKL. The ends were cut back, 4 bases at V and 9 bases at J, with 19 bases in the middle.